This T cell receptor (beta chain) was recorded in a study of CD8 T cells in Susac syndrome (dated by TCRdb to between 2017 and 2020). Turning to the overall study: Whether CD8+ T cell activation and differentiation in Susac syndrome was antigen driven was tested using repertoire sequencing. Clonality of the CD8+ T cell repertoire was compared between over ten healthy donors, about 14 Susac syndrome patients and 15 multiple sclerosis patients. Here is what the overall study found, with its caveats: The number of individuals in the TCR sequencing and HLA analysis was recognized as being relatively small.

RNA was extracted with the RNeasy kit and roughly 0.5 to 1 ug was reverse transcribed using random hexamers. TCR beta CDR3 regions were amplified with the immunoSEQ multiplex PCR assay covering 54 Vbeta and 13 Jbeta segments. To correct PCR amplification bias, a synthetic template baseline was used for both primer optimization and computational correction. Per the source publication's procedure: Reads were annotated to V, D and J genes per IMGT and analyzed with immunoSEQ Analyzer, keeping only productive sequences. Clonality was calculated as one minus the Shannon entropy normalized by log2 of the number of productive unique sequences. For each patient and control, public and private clones were evaluated within the 100 most prevalent clones. Clones were defined as Susac-specific when absent from the healthy and MS cohorts, from approximately 1,100 published viral clones and from other ImmuneACCESS disease sequences. TCRdb applied fastp at Q25 and MiXCR to the public reads, then kept only in-frame beta chains. Identical CDR3 proteins give one entry, which carries the most common genes and DNA. What appears here as the V and J calls and clone size reflects TCRdb's work, not the paper's. In this sample the table shows about 90,000 distinct CDR3 sequences, 85% to 95% of which occur a single time. The ten largest clones take up roughly 0.32% of the sample.

The CDR3, from cysteine to phenylalanine, totals 14 residues. Of all the DNA, just the CDR3 is kept, 42 bases in frame from base 1. V gives up 5 bases and J gives up 3 bases, and the segment between their germline ends measures 13 bases. The germline V gene gives CDR1 as LGHNT and CDR2 as FRNRAP. Regarding this clonotype: This receptor's antigen is unknown. No clone much larger than this one lies a single base away; base qualities are absent.

High-throughput TCR beta sequencing profiled peripheral blood CD8+ and CD4+ T cells from healthy donors, Susac syndrome patients and multiple sclerosis patients. The healthy donors served as controls matched for age and sex. Bulk CD8+ and CD4+ T cells were purified magnetically by negative isolation, whereas CD8+ TEMRA cells were enriched by FACS. Blood was drawn into EDTA tubes, processed within 24 hours, and PBMCs were isolated by density gradient centrifugation. PBMCs intended for TCR sequencing were frozen in liquid nitrogen and were later thawed in a 37 degrees C water bath. A purity of at least 90% was achieved for sorted or isolated CD4+, CD8+ and CD8+ TEMRA cells.

The V and J segments used are TRBV12-5 and TRBJ2-5; no confident D gene assignment can be made. The clonotype was recovered from a human donor in good health. Sequencing was carried out using CD8+ T cells from PBMCs. The CDR3 protein is CASGLGTVKETQYF. The DNA reads TGTGCTAGTGGTCTGGGTACAGTCAAAGAGACCCAGTACTTC.